Each of the 5 T cell receptor beta chains below was sequenced from the same sample in a study of T cell changes during pregnancy in multiple sclerosis. This table comes from immunoSEQ multiplex PCR, and its TCRdb copy is limited to in-frame clones, with some not included. The sample carries fewer than 25,000 clones, about 92% recorded once. Sequencing was performed on CD8+ T cells from peripheral blood mononuclear cells, taken in the third trimester of pregnancy. The receptors derive from a female donor in good health, enrolled as a control in a pregnancy study.

This clone was observed a single time. The CDR3 coding sequence is TGTGCCAGCAGTAAACGGACTAGCGGGGGTTCGGTTCGTTCAGATACGCAGTATTTT. As protein: CASSKRTSGGSVRSDTQYF. This rearrangement joins TRBV27 to TRBJ2-3; 13 bases align to TRBD2. The CDR3 runs to 19 residues. After removal of 5 bases from V and 4 bases from J, the junction contained 15 bases not matched to a gene. The germline gives CDR1 MNHEY, CDR2 SMNVEV (reference sequence).

The rearrangement links TRBV19 to TRBJ1-1; the D is unclear. The V gene's germline CDR1 is LNHDA and CDR2 SQIVND (reference sequence). CDR3 length: 12 amino acids. V was clipped by 6 bases and J by 1 base, with 6 bases between them. The chain's CDR3 is CASRTPNTEAFF. As DNA, the CDR3 is TGTGCCAGTAGGACACCGAACACTGAAGCTTTCTTT.

This sequence joins TRBV5-1 and TRBJ2-1, with a tentative D call TRBD2 (6 bases). This CDR3 is built from 14 residues. Trimming took 2 bases from V and 8 from J, leaving 14 bases between them. The germline V gene encodes CDR1 SGHRS and CDR2 YFSETQ. In DNA, the CDR3 is TGCGCCAGCAGCTTTACGGCGGGATTGTATGAGCAGTTCTTC. Residues: CASSFTAGLYEQFF. Using reference TRBV5-1 and TRBJ2-1 for the parts outside the CDR3, the full variable domain is KAGVTQTPRYLIKTRGQQVTLSCSPISGHRSVSWYQQTPGQGLQFLFEYFSETQRNKGNFPGRFSGRQFSNSRSEMNVSTLELGDSALYLCASSFTAGLYEQFFGPGTRLTVL.

The chain combines TRBV13 with TRBJ2-5, with D perhaps matching TRBD1 (5 bases). The CDR3 consists of 15 residues. V lost 1 base and J 5 bases, leaving 14 bases between the germline ends. Germline V gives CDR1 PRHDT, CDR2 FYEKMQ (reference sequence). This chain's CDR3 is CASSLVGQAGETQYF. Here the CDR3 DNA reads TGTGCCAGCAGCTTAGTCGGGCAGGCAGGGGAGACCCAGTACTTC.

This sequence joins TRBV5-6 and TRBJ2-2; no clear D gene. The CDR3 extends over 19 amino acids. Germline V gene lookup returns CDR1 SGHDT and CDR2 YYEEEE. V gave up 1 base and J gave up 7 bases, with 26 bases separating them. The CDR3 loop is CASSLKQSAGARYRGELFF. Here the CDR3 DNA reads TGTGCCAGCAGCTTGAAACAGTCGGCAGGCGCCCGTTATCGCGGGGAGCTGTTTTTT.